The next 20 T cell receptor beta chains were all read from a single sample in a study of cytomegalovirus exposure and HLA in healthy donors. The PCR contained 60 Vbeta and 13 Jbeta primers. The assay was immunoSEQ multiplex PCR, and TCRdb's table has in-frame clones only and misses some. The profile covers some 130,000 clones, with approximately 80% appearing a single time and 3.1% taken by the ten largest. The sample taken for sequencing was PBMCs. These receptors all come from a man aged 35 to 55 in good health and CMV-seronegative.

This clone has only a few counts. The gene calls are TRBV29-1 and TRBJ2-5; unclear D gene. The germline CDR1 and CDR2 sequences are SQVTM and ANQGSEA. V was shortened by 4 bases and J by 1 base, with 7 bases between the two germline ends. The CDR3 length is 12 residues. The CDR3 sequence: CSVGQIQETQYF. In DNA, the CDR3 is TGCAGCGTTGGCCAGATCCAAGAGACCCAGTACTTC.

This rearrangement joins TRBV6-5 to TRBJ2-7, with 8 bases identical to TRBD1. Germline CDR1 reads MNHEY; CDR2 reads SVGAGI. V was clipped by 1 base and J by 3 bases; unmatched bases: 5. The CDR3 runs to 15 residues. CDR3 region: CASSYFGQGGYEQYF. CDR3 coding DNA: TGTGCCAGCAGTTACTTCGGACAGGGAGGCTACGAGCAGTACTTC.

This chain connects TRBV28 to TRBJ1-5; 7 positions agree with TRBD1. The V and J ends lost 5 bases and 3 bases, in that order; junction bases with no gene match: 7. This CDR3 is 15 amino acids long. Germline CDR1 is MDHEN and CDR2 is SYDVKM. The CDR3 region is CASSPRQGFNQPQHF. CDR3 sequence (DNA): TGTGCCAGCAGTCCGCGACAGGGTTTCAATCAGCCCCAGCATTTT.

The CDR3: CATESTLTSGRRRGETQYF. DNA of the CDR3: TGTGCCACCGAGTCGACCCTAACTAGCGGGAGACGAAGAGGGGAGACCCAGTACTTC. The chain is built from TRBV15 and TRBJ2-5; TRBD2 matches at 11 bases. V was clipped by 8 bases and J by 5 bases; unmatched bases: 22. CDR3 length equals 19 residues. The germline CDR1 and CDR2 sequences are LNHNV and YYDKDF (reference sequence). The full variable domain, with the rest looked up from reference TRBV15 and TRBJ2-5, is DAMVIQNPRYQVTQFGKPVTLSCSQTLNHNVMYWYQQKSSQAPKLLFHYYDKDFNNEADTPDNFQSRRPNTSFCFLDIRSPGLGDTAMYLCATESTLTSGRRRGETQYFGPGTRLLVL.

The chain links TRBV6-5 to TRBJ2-3; D is possibly TRBD1 (5 bases). V was clipped by 6 bases and J by 6 bases, with 16 bases between them. Germline values: CDR1 MNHEY, CDR2 SVGAGI. This CDR3 contains 14 residues. CDR3 DNA: TGTGCCAGCAGATGGGGCACGGGCCCCGATACGCAGTATTTT. Amino acid sequence: CASRWGTGPDTQYF.

The genes are TRBV5-1 and TRBJ2-3; 13 bases align to TRBD2. After removal of 3 bases from V and 2 bases from J, the junction contained 9 bases not matched to a gene. Per the germline V gene, CDR1 is SGHRS and CDR2 is YFSETQ. This CDR3 is built from 18 residues. The CDR3 DNA is TGCGCCAGCAGCTCGGGGACTAGCGGGGACATCCTCACAGATACGCAGTATTTT. Translation: CASSSGTSGDILTDTQYF.

The chain uses TRBV5-1 and TRBJ2-7; 9 nucleotides match TRBD2. V was clipped by 1 base and J by 2 bases; unmatched bases: 4. CDR3 size: 15 residues. From germline, CDR1 is SGHRS and CDR2 YFSETQ. The CDR3 sequence is CASSLFAGGPYEQYF. The CDR3 DNA follows: TGCGCCAGCAGCTTGTTTGCGGGAGGGCCCTACGAGCAGTACTTC.

The chain employs TRBV9 and TRBJ1-3; D ambiguous. CDR3 size: 17 residues. Looked up from germline, CDR1 is SGDLS and CDR2 is YYNGEE. Trimming pared 0 bases from V and 0 bases from J, leaving 13 bases between. CDR3 DNA: TGTGCCAGCAGCGTAGCCCCCTTGTTAAACTCTGGAAACACCATATATTTT. This encodes CASSVAPLLNSGNTIYF.

J is TRBJ2-1 and V is TRBV7-3, with D perhaps matching TRBD2 (5 bases). CDR3 size: 17 residues. V was shortened by 6 bases and J by 9 bases, with 27 bases between the two germline ends. Germline CDR1 and CDR2: SGHTA and FQGTGA. CDR3 loop: CASSYLAQAAIGTEQFF. CDR3 sequence (DNA): TGTGCCAGCAGTTACCTAGCCCAAGCCGCAATCGGAACTGAGCAGTTCTTC. The full variable domain, in which reference TRBV7-3 and TRBJ2-1 provide the parts outside the CDR3, is GAGVSQTPSNKVTEKGKYVELRCDPISGHTALYWYRQSLGQGPEFLIYFQGTGAADDSGLPNDRFFAVRPEGSVSTLKIQRTERGDSAVYLCASSYLAQAAIGTEQFFGPGTRLTVL.

This clone was found once. The chain couples TRBV7-2 to TRBJ1-1, with TRBD1 identical over 7 bases. J lost 2 bases, V lost 4 bases, and 7 bases had no gene match. The CDR3 spans 15 residues. Germline values: CDR1 SGHTA, CDR2 FQGNSA. The CDR3: CASSSTGDQNTEAFF. CDR3 DNA: TGTGCCAGCAGCTCCACAGGGGATCAAAACACTGAAGCTTTCTTT.

The chain has TRBV7-7 and TRBJ2-2; D perhaps matches TRBD1 (6 bases). This CDR3 has 15 residues. The ends were cut back, 5 bases at V and 6 bases at J, with 16 bases in the middle. The germline V gene has CDR1 SSHAT and CDR2 FNYEAQ (reference sequence). CDR3 sequence: CASSPRDRHAGELFF. The DNA for the CDR3 is TGTGCCAGCAGCCCTCGAGACAGGCATGCCGGGGAGCTGTTTTTT. Drawing the rest from reference TRBV7-7 and TRBJ2-2, the complete variable domain is GAGVSQSPRYKVTKRGQDVTLRCDPISSHATLYWYQQALGQGPEFLTYFNYEAQPDKSGLPSDRFSAERPEGSISTLTIQRTEQRDSAMYRCASSPRDRHAGELFFGEGSRLTVL.

The chain uses TRBV5-1 and TRBJ2-2; 10 positions agree with TRBD1. This CDR3 is built from 16 residues. With 3 bases clipped from V and 3 bases from J, the junction kept 5 bases outside the gene matches. Germline V gene lookup returns CDR1 SGHRS and CDR2 YFSETQ. The CDR3 protein is CASSWRQGADTGELFF. CDR3 coding DNA: TGCGCCAGCAGCTGGAGACAGGGGGCGGACACCGGGGAGCTGTTTTTT.

The chain couples TRBV30 to TRBJ2-7; 7 bases line up with TRBD2. This CDR3 has 13 residues. Germline trimming cut 1 base from V and 6 bases from J; bases unmatched to any gene: 6. Germline CDR1 GTSNPN, CDR2 SVGIG (reference sequence). The CDR3 protein is CAWSDGRKGEQYF. DNA for the CDR3: TGTGCCTGGAGTGACGGGAGGAAGGGCGAGCAGTACTTC.

The J gene is TRBJ1-5, the V gene TRBV29-1, with TRBD1 as a possible D gene (5 bases). Germline-derived CDR1 and CDR2 are SQVTM and ANQGSEA. CDR3 length equals 12 residues. With 6 bases removed from V and 7 bases from J, the gap between germline ends came to 13 bases. The CDR3 DNA follows: TGCAGCGTGATGGACACGGAGCAGCCCCAGCATTTT. Its translation is CSVMDTEQPQHF.

V gene TRBV29-1 combines with J gene TRBJ2-7; 8 positions agree with TRBD1. This CDR3 spans 14 amino acids. Trimming cost V 4 bases and J 0 bases; bases outside gene matches: 5. Germline loops: CDR1 SQVTM, CDR2 ANQGSEA. The CDR3 loop reads CSVGRTGSSYEQYF. In DNA, the CDR3 is TGCAGCGTTGGGAGGACAGGGAGCTCCTACGAGCAGTACTTC.

The chain employs TRBV5-4 and TRBJ2-1; the D gene is possibly TRBD2 (6 bases). Germline CDR1 and CDR2: SGHNT and YYREEE (reference sequence). This CDR3 contains 16 residues. V was clipped by 0 bases and J by 2 bases, with 12 bases between them. The CDR3 DNA reads TGTGCCAGCAGCTTGGCCATAGCGGCCGCCTACAATGAGCAGTTCTTC. Its translation: CASSLAIAAAYNEQFF.

This clone was seen only a few times. CDR3 sequence: CASSEGTENTEAFF. The CDR3 region has the DNA TGTGCCAGCAGTGAAGGGACAGAGAACACTGAAGCTTTCTTT. The gene calls are TRBV6-1 and TRBJ1-1; a weak D match, TRBD1 (6 bases). The germline V and J ends were trimmed by 1 base and 1 base, with 7 bases remaining between them. The CDR3 is made up of 14 amino acids. In germline, CDR1 is MNHNS, CDR2 SASEGT.

This clone has only a few counts. This chain joins TRBV7-9 and TRBJ2-5; tentatively, D is TRBD2 (5 bases). This CDR3 has 15 residues. CDR1 is SEHNR and CDR2 is FQNEAQ in the germline V gene (reference sequence). V shed 1 base and J shed 2 bases, with 11 bases lying between them. Here the CDR3 reads CASSLVLLAQETQYF. The DNA of the CDR3 is TGTGCCAGCAGCTTAGTTTTGCTAGCTCAAGAGACCCAGTACTTC.

This clone was seen only a few times. This rearrangement joins TRBV6-5 to TRBJ1-2, with 7 bases aligning to TRBD1. The CDR3 is made up of 13 amino acids. Trimming cost V 2 bases and J 6 bases; bases outside gene matches: 3. CDR1 and CDR2 from the germline V gene are MNHEY and SVGAGI. The CDR3 sequence: CASSYAGQDGYTF. CDR3 DNA: TGTGCCAGCAGTTACGCCGGACAGGATGGCTACACCTTC.

J is TRBJ2-7 and V is TRBV6-5; D unresolved. The CDR3 runs to 11 residues. Looked up from germline, CDR1 is MNHEY and CDR2 is SVGAGI. V was clipped by 6 bases and J by 6 bases, with 9 bases between them. CDR3 region: CASRTSGEQYF. CDR3 nucleotide sequence: TGTGCCAGCAGGACCTCGGGCGAGCAGTACTTC.